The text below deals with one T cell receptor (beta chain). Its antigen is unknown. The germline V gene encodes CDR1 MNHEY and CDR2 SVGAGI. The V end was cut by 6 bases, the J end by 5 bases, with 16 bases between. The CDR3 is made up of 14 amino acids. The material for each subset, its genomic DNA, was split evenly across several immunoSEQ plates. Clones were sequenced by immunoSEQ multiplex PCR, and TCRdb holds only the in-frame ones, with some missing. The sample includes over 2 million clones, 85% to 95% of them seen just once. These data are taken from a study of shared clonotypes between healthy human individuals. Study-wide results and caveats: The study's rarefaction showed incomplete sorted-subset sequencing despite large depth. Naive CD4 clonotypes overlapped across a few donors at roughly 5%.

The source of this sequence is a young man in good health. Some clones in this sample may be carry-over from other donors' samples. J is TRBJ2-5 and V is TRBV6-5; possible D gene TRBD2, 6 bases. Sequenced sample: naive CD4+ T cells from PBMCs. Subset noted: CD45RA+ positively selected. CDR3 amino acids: CASSRGGGRETQYF. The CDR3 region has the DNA TGTGCCAGCAGCCGAGGTGGGGGGAGGGAGACCCAGTACTTC.